One sample yielded the 25 T cell receptor beta chains listed below, sequenced in a study of T cell responses to AZD1222 COVID-19 vaccine. Libraries were prepared by immunoSEQ multiplex PCR; TCRdb keeps only in-frame clonotypes and omits some of them. This sample carries roughly 150,000 clones, 80% to 90% of them seen once, and the ten largest clones take around 8.6%. This sample comprised peripheral blood, obtained on day 0 of AZD1222 vaccination. Source of these receptors: an adult in good health.

The J gene is TRBJ2-5, the V gene TRBV5-4, with 10 bases lining up with TRBD1. CDR3 length equals 15 residues. Germline loops: CDR1 SGHNT, CDR2 YYREEE (reference sequence). The junction had 3 bases not matched to a gene; V was cut back by 3 bases and J by 1 base. Here the CDR3 reads CASSSGQGGQETQYF. CDR3 bases: TGTGCCAGCAGCTCAGGACAGGGGGGCCAAGAGACCCAGTACTTC.

The rearrangement links TRBV19 to TRBJ2-1; D not certain. Trimming took 5 bases from V and 6 from J, leaving 17 bases between them. The CDR3 is 15 amino acids. The germline CDR1 and CDR2 sequences are LNHDA and SQIVND (reference sequence). This CDR3 is CASSLTPSGSNEQFF. The CDR3, as DNA: TGTGCCAGTAGTCTCACCCCTTCTGGAAGCAATGAGCAGTTCTTC.

V gene TRBV15 combines with J gene TRBJ1-2; perhaps TRBD1 as D (6 bases). Germline CDR1 and CDR2: LNHNV and YYDKDF (reference sequence). V was shortened by 1 base and J by 0 bases, with 9 bases between the two germline ends. The CDR3 has 15 amino acids. CDR3 nucleotide sequence: TGTGCCACCAGCAGAGGGGGGGCGGCTAACTATGGCTACACCTTC. It specifies CATSRGGAANYGYTF.

The chain recombines TRBV3-1 (or the pseudogene TRBV3-2) with TRBJ1-1; D is unclear. Deletions cut 1 base from V and 10 bases from J, with 13 bases between. The CDR3 has 13 amino acids. CDR1 LGHDT and CDR2 YNNKEL come from the germline V gene (reference sequence). As DNA, the CDR3 is TGTGCCAGCAGCCAAGGGGGTTCCGAGAGAGCTTTCTTT. It specifies CASSQGGSERAFF.

V is TRBV14 and J is TRBJ2-1; D not resolved. Germline V lookup: CDR1 SGHDN, CDR2 FVKESK. The CDR3 length is 13 residues. V was cut by 3 bases and J by 8 bases, with 11 bases left in between. CDR3 nucleotides: TGTGCCAGCAGCCATTCAGTTGTCGATGAGCAGTTCTTC. It specifies CASSHSVVDEQFF.

The chain carries TRBV27 and TRBJ1-4, with a possible D match to TRBD1 (5 bases). The germline V and J ends were trimmed by 8 bases and 8 bases, with 30 bases remaining between them. The CDR3 has 18 residues. Germline CDR1 MNHEY, CDR2 SMNVEV (reference sequence). CDR3 sequence reads: CASGRSGWYGLGSEKLFF. CDR3 sequence (DNA): TGTGCCAGCGGGAGATCAGGGTGGTACGGATTGGGGAGCGAAAAACTGTTTTTT.

On this clone itself: One junction end does not reproduce the germline sequence, and a read error may be involved. The chain recombines TRBV7-9 with TRBJ1-6; a weak D match, TRBD1 (5 bases). From germline, CDR1 is SEHNR and CDR2 FQNEAQ (reference sequence). This CDR3 is built from 12 residues. The CDR3 sequence is CASSSEGEQKRF. The CDR3, as DNA: TGTGCCAGCAGCTCCGAAGGGGAACAGAAGCGCTTT.

As concerns this clone: Other DNA sequences in this sample translate to the same CDR3. The rearrangement links TRBV12-3 or TRBV12-4 to TRBJ1-2; 7 nucleotides line up with TRBD1. J gave up 8 bases and V 5 bases, and 2 bases lay outside the gene matches. This CDR3 has 11 amino acids. This CDR3 reads CASSLGGGYTF. The CDR3 DNA follows: TGTGCCAGCAGTCTAGGGGGCGGCTACACCTTC.

The rearrangement joins TRBV27 to TRBJ1-4; 10 nucleotides align to TRBD1. The CDR3 spans 16 residues. From germline, CDR1 is MNHEY and CDR2 SMNVEV (reference sequence). Germline trimming cut 6 bases from V and 7 bases from J; bases unmatched to any gene: 11. The CDR3 sequence is CASRVRQGAFGEKLFF. CDR3 in DNA: TGTGCCAGCAGAGTGAGACAGGGGGCATTCGGTGAAAAACTGTTTTTT.

About this clone: Germline is not matched at one junction end, which may reflect a read error. The J gene is TRBJ2-3, the V gene TRBV11-2, with 8 bases lining up with TRBD2. Germline-derived CDR1 and CDR2 are SGHAT and FQNNGV. The CDR3 contains 15 residues. The CDR3 loop is CASSLDPAYSGASNF. In DNA form, the CDR3 reads TGTGCCAGCAGCTTAGATCCGGCCTATAGCGGGGCCTCGAATTTT.

The rearrangement uses TRBV6-2 or TRBV6-3 and TRBJ1-2; 9 bases agree with TRBD1. Germline trimming cut 6 bases from V and 0 bases from J; bases unmatched to any gene: 2. Germline CDR1 is MNHEY and CDR2 is SVGEGT. This CDR3 region has 14 residues. CDR3 region: CASSRTGANYGYTF. CDR3 DNA sequence: TGTGCCAGCAGCCGGACAGGGGCTAACTATGGCTACACCTTC.

The chain employs TRBV2 and TRBJ2-5; tentative D call: TRBD2 (6 bases). Deletions cut 5 bases from V and 4 bases from J, with 14 bases between. Germline V gene lookup returns CDR1 SNHLY and CDR2 FYNNEI. The length of the CDR3 is 14 residues. The CDR3 loop is CASSPRLGAETQYF. Written as DNA, the CDR3 is TGTGCCAGCAGTCCAAGACTAGGTGCAGAGACCCAGTACTTC.

V gene TRBV18 combines with J gene TRBJ2-4; D tentatively fits TRBD1 or TRBD2 (5 bases each). V lost 6 bases, J lost 7 bases, and 16 bases lay in between. The CDR3 runs to 14 residues. CDR1 and CDR2 (germline): KGHSH, LQKENI. The CDR3 here is CASSLSVRGNIQYF. DNA for the CDR3: TGTGCCAGCTCTCTATCCGTGAGGGGTAACATTCAGTACTTC.

This clone has a single count. This chain joins TRBV4-1 and TRBJ2-2; 12 positions match TRBD2. In germline, CDR1 is MGHRA, CDR2 YSYEKL. CDR3 size: 15 residues. The trim removed 4 bases at V and 7 bases at J, leaving 4 bases unmatched. CDR3 sequence reads: CASSLRLAGDGELFF. CDR3 DNA: TGCGCCAGCAGCCTACGACTAGCGGGGGACGGGGAGCTGTTTTTT.

The V and J genes are TRBV2 and TRBJ1-4; D gene ambiguous. The V end lost 3 bases, the J end lost 8 bases, and 19 bases lay between the germline ends. The CDR3 totals 16 residues. Germline-derived CDR1 and CDR2 are SNHLY and FYNNEI. CDR3 sequence: CASSDYPAGRSEKLFF. DNA of the CDR3: TGTGCCAGCAGTGACTATCCAGCCGGGAGATCAGAAAAACTGTTTTTT.

The rearrangement uses TRBV28 and TRBJ1-6, with a tentative D call TRBD1 (6 bases). V lost 8 bases to trimming and J lost 9 bases, with 20 bases between them. Germline assignment: CDR1 MDHEN and CDR2 SYDVKM. This CDR3 is built from 15 residues. The CDR3 nucleotides read TGTGCCAGCCGAACACAGGGTACCACGATTTCACCCCTCCACTTT. It encodes CASRTQGTTISPLHF.

This rearrangement joins TRBV25-1 to TRBJ1-3; D possibly corresponds to TRBD1 (6 bases). CDR3 length: 14 amino acids. Trimming shortened V by 1 base and J by 2 bases, and 6 bases separated the two germline ends. In germline, CDR1 is MGHDK, CDR2 SYGVNS. This CDR3 is CASSESGAGNTIYF. Here the CDR3 DNA reads TGTGCCAGCAGTGAATCAGGGGCTGGAAACACCATATATTTT.

The sample holds one count of this clone. The gene calls are TRBV11-3 and TRBJ1-5, with no clear D. V lost 11 bases, J lost 0 bases, and 14 bases lay in between. Germline CDR1 is SGHNT and CDR2 is YENEEA. The CDR3 extends over 14 amino acids. The CDR3 spells CAYTTGNSNQPQHF. The CDR3 DNA reads as TGTGCCTATACGACGGGGAATAGCAATCAGCCCCAGCATTTT.

The chain employs TRBV28 and TRBJ1-3; no definite D call. V was trimmed by 3 bases and J by 3 bases, leaving 15 bases between them. Looked up from germline, CDR1 is MDHEN and CDR2 is SYDVKM. This CDR3 has 16 amino acids. The CDR3, as DNA: TGTGCCAGCAGTTTTTTTCCCTCCCTGGGTGGAAACACCATATATTTT. Translation gives CASSFFPSLGGNTIYF.

V gene TRBV6-5 combines with J gene TRBJ2-3; 8 bases line up with TRBD2. The CDR3 runs to 15 residues. J was trimmed by 1 base and V by 4 bases; bases with no gene match: 4. The germline gives CDR1 MNHEY, CDR2 SVGAGI. The CDR3 DNA is TGTGCCAGCAGTTTTCGCGGGGGGCGCACAGATACGCAGTATTTT. Encoded protein: CASSFRGGRTDTQYF.

By sample fraction, this clone is medium-sized. This rearrangement joins TRBV2 to TRBJ1-5; TRBD1 might be the D (6 bases). In germline, CDR1 is SNHLY, CDR2 FYNNEI. The CDR3 is made up of 14 amino acids. V lost 10 bases and J 0 bases, leaving 13 bases between the germline ends. The CDR3 reads CATTGHYSNQPQHF. The CDR3 region has the DNA TGTGCCACCACGGGACATTATAGCAATCAGCCCCAGCATTTT.

V usage is TRBV12-3 or TRBV12-4 and J usage is TRBJ2-5; D uncertain. V was clipped by 5 bases and J by 5 bases, with 9 bases between them. The CDR3 loop spans 12 amino acids. The CDR3 protein is CASSPLGETQYF. As DNA, the CDR3 is TGTGCCAGCAGTCCCCTTGGGGAGACCCAGTACTTC.

The chain combines TRBV27 with TRBJ2-2, with D perhaps matching TRBD2 (7 bases). V lost 5 bases to trimming and J lost 3 bases, with 16 bases between them. This CDR3 contains 16 residues. CDR1 and CDR2 from the germline V gene are MNHEY and SMNVEV (reference sequence). The CDR3 nucleotides are TGTGCCAGCAGTCCCTGGGGGGAGGGGGACACCGGGGAGCTGTTTTTT. Its protein is CASSPWGEGDTGELFF.

The chain's CDR3 is CATSTEYYEQYF. DNA of the CDR3: TGTGCCACCAGCACCGAGTACTACGAGCAGTACTTC. This chain connects TRBV15 to TRBJ2-7; D unresolved. This CDR3 contains 12 residues. V was trimmed by 4 bases and J by 3 bases, leaving 7 bases between them. Germline CDR1 reads LNHNV; CDR2 reads YYDKDF (reference sequence).

DNA of the CDR3: TGTGCCACCAGTGATGTAGCGGGGGGCCAGTATTTT. Translating it yields CATSDVAGGQYF. The V gene is TRBV24-1, the J gene TRBJ2-3, with TRBD2 identical over 10 bases. This CDR3 has 12 residues. The germline CDR1 and CDR2 sequences are KGHDR and SFDVKD. The V segment lost 3 bases and the J segment 12 bases; nucleotides outside the gene matches: 2.